A selection of T cell receptor beta chains follows, all from one sample in a study of T cell changes during pregnancy in multiple sclerosis. Only in-frame clones appear in the TCRdb table, and some are missing; sequencing was by immunoSEQ multiplex PCR. The repertoire holds 60,000 or so clones, with roughly 91% as singletons. The sample consisted of peripheral blood, taken in the second trimester of pregnancy. The source of these receptors is a female donor in good health, enrolled as a control in a pregnancy study. Both conserved end residues are trimmed from each CDR3. D genes are given only for firm matches.

CDR3 protein: ASSSDGWFQY
J gene: TRBJ2-7
V gene: TRBV6-6
D gene: -

CDR3 protein: SAHLAGKQY
J gene: TRBJ2-7
V gene: TRBV20-1
D gene: TRBD2

CDR3 protein: ASSAGLVLEQY
J gene: TRBJ2-7
V gene: TRBV5-6
D gene: TRBD2

CDR3 protein: ASSAGQGGEKLF
J gene: TRBJ1-4
V gene: TRBV7-9
D gene: TRBD1

CDR3 protein: ASSPGLGISNEKLF
J gene: TRBJ1-4
V gene: TRBV25-1
D gene: -

CDR3 protein: ASSLGGNIQY
J gene: TRBJ2-4
V gene: TRBV28
D gene: -

CDR3 protein: AWGQGVYEQY
J gene: TRBJ2-7
V gene: TRBV30
D gene: TRBD1

CDR3 protein: ASSLGGAYNEQF
J gene: TRBJ2-1
V gene: TRBV11-2
D gene: -

CDR3 protein: ASSLGGSSYEQY
J gene: TRBJ2-7
V gene: TRBV5-1
D gene: TRBD2

CDR3 protein: ASSLQGQGHYGYT
J gene: TRBJ1-2
V gene: TRBV5-8
D gene: TRBD1

CDR3 protein: ASRPTGGGYT
J gene: TRBJ1-2
V gene: TRBV6-5
D gene: -